This T cell receptor beta chain was sequenced in a study of blood T cell repertoires in COVID-19. The CDR3 contains 15 residues. Germline CDR1 and CDR2: KGHSH and LQKENI. Trimming took 5 bases from V and 3 from J, leaving 14 bases between them. The table came from immunoSEQ multiplex PCR; TCRdb's copy has only in-frame clones and leaves some out. The table includes 200,000 to 250,000 clones, more than 85% detected once. The rearrangement joins TRBV18 to TRBJ1-5; D unresolved. Source material: PBMCs or T cells enriched from blood (not recorded which). The sequence derives from a woman aged 25 to 39 who had recovered from COVID-19. CDR3 loop: CASSSDAGDNQPQHF. CDR3 nucleotide sequence: TGTGCCAGCTCATCTGATGCCGGGGACAATCAGCCCCAGCATTTT.